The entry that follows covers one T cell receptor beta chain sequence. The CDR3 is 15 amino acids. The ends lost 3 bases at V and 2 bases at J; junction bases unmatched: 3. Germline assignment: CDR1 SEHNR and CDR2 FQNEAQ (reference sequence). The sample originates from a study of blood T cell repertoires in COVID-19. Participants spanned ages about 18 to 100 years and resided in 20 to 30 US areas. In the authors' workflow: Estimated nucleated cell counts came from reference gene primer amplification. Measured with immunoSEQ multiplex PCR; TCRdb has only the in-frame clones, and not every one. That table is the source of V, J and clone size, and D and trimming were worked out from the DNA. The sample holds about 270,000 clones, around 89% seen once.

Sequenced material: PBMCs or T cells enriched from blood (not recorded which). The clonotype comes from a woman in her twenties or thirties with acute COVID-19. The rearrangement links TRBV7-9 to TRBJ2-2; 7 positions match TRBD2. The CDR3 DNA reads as TGTGCCAGCAGCTTGAGACTAGCCAACACCGGGGAGCTGTTTTTT. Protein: CASSLRLANTGELFF. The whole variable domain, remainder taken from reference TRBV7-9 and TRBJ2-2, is DTGVSQNPRHKITKRGQNVTFRCDPISEHNRLYWYRQTLGQGPEFLTYFQNEAQLEKSRLLSDRFSAERPKGSFSTLEIQRTEQGDSAMYLCASSLRLANTGELFFGEGSRLTVL.